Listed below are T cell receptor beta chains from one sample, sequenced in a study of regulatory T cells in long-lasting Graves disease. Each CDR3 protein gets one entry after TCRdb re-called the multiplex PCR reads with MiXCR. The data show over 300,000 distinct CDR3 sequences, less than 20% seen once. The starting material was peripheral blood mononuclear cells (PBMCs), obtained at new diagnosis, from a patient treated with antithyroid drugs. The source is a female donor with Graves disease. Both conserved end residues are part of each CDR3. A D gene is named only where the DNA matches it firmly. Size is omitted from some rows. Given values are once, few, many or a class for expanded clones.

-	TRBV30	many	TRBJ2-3	CAWNPRGRTTDTQYF	TGTGCCTGGAATCCCCGGGGGAGGACCACAGATACGCAGTATTTT
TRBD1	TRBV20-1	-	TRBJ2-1	CSARIPGQTYNEQFF	TGCAGTGCTCGCATTCCGGGACAGACCTACAATGAGCAGTTCTTC
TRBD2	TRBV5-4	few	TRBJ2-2	CASSLSGRAVGELFF	TGTGCCAGCAGCCTTAGCGGGAGGGCCGTCGGGGAGCTGTTTTTT
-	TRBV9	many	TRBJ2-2	CASSFLLGTGELFF	TGTGCCAGCAGCTTCCTCCTAGGCACCGGGGAGCTGTTTTTT
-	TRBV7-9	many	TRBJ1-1	CASSLFEGEAEAFF	TGTGCCAGCAGCTTATTTGAGGGAGAGGCTGAAGCTTTCTTT
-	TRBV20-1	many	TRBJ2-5	CSASTFEQSQRTQYF	TGCAGTGCTAGTACCTTTGAACAGTCCCAAAGAACCCAGTACTTC
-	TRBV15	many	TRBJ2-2	CATSRAMMTGASMGELFF	TGTGCCACCAGCAGAGCTATGATGACCGGGGCCTCCATGGGGGAGCTGTTTTTT
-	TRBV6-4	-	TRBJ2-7	CASSYSSTRAGTYGQYF	TGTGCCAGCAGTTACTCGTCGACGAGAGCTGGGACCTACGGGCAGTACTTC
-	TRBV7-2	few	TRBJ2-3	CASSFIANRDTDTQYF	TGTGCCAGCAGCTTTATCGCGAACAGGGACACAGATACGCAGTATTTT
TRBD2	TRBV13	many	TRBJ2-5	CASSQTVNFGLANQETQYF	TGTGCCAGCAGCCAGACGGTAAATTTCGGACTAGCGAATCAAGAGACCCAGTACTTC
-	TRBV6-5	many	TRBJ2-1	CASSYLGGGFWDEQFF	TGTGCCAGCAGTTACTTGGGAGGGGGCTTCTGGGATGAGCAGTTCTTC
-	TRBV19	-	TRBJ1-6	CASSIRGSSYNSPLHF	TGTGCCAGTAGTATTCGGGGAAGCTCCTATAATTCACCCCTCCACTTT
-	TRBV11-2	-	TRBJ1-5	CASSSTENSNQPQHF	TGTGCCAGCAGCTCGACAGAAAATAGCAATCAGCCCCAGCATTTT
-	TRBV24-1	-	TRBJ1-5	CATSDSNRAGQPQHF	TGTGCCACCAGTGACTCGAACAGGGCTGGGCAGCCCCAGCATTTT
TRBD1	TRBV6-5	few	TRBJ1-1	CASSYSRGGGTEAFF	TGTGCCAGCAGTTACAGCAGGGGGGGGGGCACTGAAGCTTTCTTT
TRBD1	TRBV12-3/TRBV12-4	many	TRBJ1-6	CASRGQGSSPLHF	TGTGCCAGCAGGGGACAGGGAAGTTCACCCCTCCACTTT
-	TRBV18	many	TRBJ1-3	CASSPGSGNTIYF	TGTGCCAGCAGCCCGGGATCTGGAAACACCATATATTTT
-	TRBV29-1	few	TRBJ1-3	CSVGSRGSGNTIYF	TGCAGCGTGGGATCTAGGGGCTCTGGAAACACCATATATTTT
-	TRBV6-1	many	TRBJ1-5	CASRTGGKRGPNLQVGSQHF	TGTGCCAGCAGGACCGGTGGCAAACGGGGGCCAAATCTCCAGGTAGGGTCCCAGCATTTT
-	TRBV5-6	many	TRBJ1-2	CASSLRSDNYGYTF	TGTGCCAGCAGCTTACGTTCGGATAACTATGGCTACACCTTC
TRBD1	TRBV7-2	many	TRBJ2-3	CASSSTGQWDTQYF	TGTGCCAGCAGCTCAACGGGACAGTGGGATACGCAGTATTTT
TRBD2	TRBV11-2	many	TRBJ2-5	CASSLDTGGGETQYF	TGTGCCAGCAGCTTAGACACGGGGGGAGGAGAGACCCAGTACTTC
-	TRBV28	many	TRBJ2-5	CASSSSNVDRWGMETQYF	TGTGCCAGCAGTTCCTCGAACGTCGACAGGTGGGGGATGGAGACCCAGTACTTC
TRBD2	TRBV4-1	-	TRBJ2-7	CASSLALGGGTYEQYF	TGCGCCAGCAGCCTTGCGCTTGGGGGAGGGACCTACGAGCAGTACTTC
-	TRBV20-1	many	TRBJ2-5	CSASTPEGALQETQYF	TGCAGTGCTAGCACACCCGAAGGGGCGCTCCAAGAGACCCAGTACTTC
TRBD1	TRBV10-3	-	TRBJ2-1	CAISGRGQGLNEQFF	TGTGCCATCAGTGGGCGGGGACAGGGGCTCAATGAGCAGTTCTTC
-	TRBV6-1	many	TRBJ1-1	CASSRYRAEAFF	TGTGCCAGCAGCCGATACAGGGCTGAAGCTTTCTTT
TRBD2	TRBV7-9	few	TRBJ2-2	CASSLPRLAGNTGELFF	TGTGCCAGCAGCTTACCCCGACTAGCGGGGAACACCGGGGAGCTGTTTTTT
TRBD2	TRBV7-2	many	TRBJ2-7	CATTTSATTNEQYF	TGTGCCACAACCACTAGCGCAACCACGAACGAGCAGTACTTC
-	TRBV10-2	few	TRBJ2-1	CATHDRVVSYEQFF	TGCGCCACCCATGATCGAGTAGTTTCCTATGAGCAGTTCTTC
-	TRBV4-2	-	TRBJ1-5	CASSQGSGEGNQPQHF	TGTGCCAGCAGCCAAGGGTCCGGGGAGGGCAATCAGCCCCAGCATTTT
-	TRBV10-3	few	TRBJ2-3	CATVDRGGAQVTQYF	TGTGCCACCGTTGACCGGGGCGGGGCCCAGGTTACGCAGTATTTT
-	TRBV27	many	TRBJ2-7	CASSPGRLIEQYF	TGTGCCAGCAGTCCGGGACGTCTAATCGAGCAGTACTTC
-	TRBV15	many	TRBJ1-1	CATSREGSTEAFF	TGTGCCACCAGCAGAGAGGGAAGTACTGAAGCTTTCTTT
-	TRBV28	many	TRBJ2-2	CASIRGLGTGELFF	TGTGCCAGCATAAGAGGGCTTGGCACCGGGGAGCTGTTTTTT
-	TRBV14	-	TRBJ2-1	CASSAIVVEQFF	TGTGCCAGCAGCGCCATAGTGGTTGAGCAGTTCTTC
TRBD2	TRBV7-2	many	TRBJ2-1	CASSSPRRTSGGGYNEQFF	TGTGCCAGCAGCTCACCCCGCAGGACTAGCGGGGGGGGATACAATGAGCAGTTCTTC
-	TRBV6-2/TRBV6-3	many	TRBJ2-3	CASSLLIIQGHTDTQYF	TGTGCCAGCAGCCTACTCATAATCCAGGGGCACACAGATACGCAGTATTTT
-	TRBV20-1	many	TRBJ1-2	CSASPDGYGYTF	TGCAGTGCTAGCCCCGACGGGTATGGCTACACCTTC
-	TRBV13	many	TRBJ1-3	CASSLDLVSAGNTIYF	TGTGCCAGCAGCTTAGATCTCGTATCCGCTGGAAACACCATATATTTT
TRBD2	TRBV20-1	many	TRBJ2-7	CSALPPAIGGSSYEQYF	TGCAGTGCACTCCCCCCCGCCATCGGGGGGAGCTCCTACGAGCAGTACTTC
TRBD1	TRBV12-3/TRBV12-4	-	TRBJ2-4	CASTDPRDRNIQYF	TGTGCCAGCACCGACCCCCGGGACAGAAACATTCAGTACTTC
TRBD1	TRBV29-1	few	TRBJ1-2	CSVATGTGGAGGYTF	TGCAGCGTTGCAACCGGGACAGGGGGCGCCGGGGGCTACACCTTC
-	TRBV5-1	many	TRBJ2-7	CASSLGTAGNYEQYF	TGCGCCAGCAGCTTGGGGACGGCGGGGAACTACGAGCAGTACTTC
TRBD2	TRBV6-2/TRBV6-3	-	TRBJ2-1	CASSYSSTSGSVDNEQFF	TGTGCCAGCAGTTACTCGAGTACTAGCGGGAGCGTCGACAATGAGCAGTTCTTC
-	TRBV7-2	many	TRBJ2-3	CAVDTQYF	TGTGCGGTAGATACGCAGTATTTT
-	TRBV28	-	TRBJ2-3	CASSFSGYTQYF	TGTGCCAGCAGTTTTTCGGGTTATACGCAGTATTTT
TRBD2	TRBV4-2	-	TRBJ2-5	CASSQAVARTGGETQYF	TGTGCCAGCAGCCAAGCCGTCGCGAGGACGGGGGGTGAGACCCAGTACTTC
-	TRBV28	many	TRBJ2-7	CAWGGQFYEQYF	TGTGCCTGGGGAGGCCAATTCTACGAGCAGTACTTC
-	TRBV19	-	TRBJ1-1	CASRIGPFMNTEAFF	TGTGCCAGTAGGATCGGACCGTTTATGAACACTGAAGCTTTCTTT
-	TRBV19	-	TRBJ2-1	CASSISQGSNEQFF	TGTGCCAGTAGTATAAGTCAGGGAAGCAATGAGCAGTTCTTC